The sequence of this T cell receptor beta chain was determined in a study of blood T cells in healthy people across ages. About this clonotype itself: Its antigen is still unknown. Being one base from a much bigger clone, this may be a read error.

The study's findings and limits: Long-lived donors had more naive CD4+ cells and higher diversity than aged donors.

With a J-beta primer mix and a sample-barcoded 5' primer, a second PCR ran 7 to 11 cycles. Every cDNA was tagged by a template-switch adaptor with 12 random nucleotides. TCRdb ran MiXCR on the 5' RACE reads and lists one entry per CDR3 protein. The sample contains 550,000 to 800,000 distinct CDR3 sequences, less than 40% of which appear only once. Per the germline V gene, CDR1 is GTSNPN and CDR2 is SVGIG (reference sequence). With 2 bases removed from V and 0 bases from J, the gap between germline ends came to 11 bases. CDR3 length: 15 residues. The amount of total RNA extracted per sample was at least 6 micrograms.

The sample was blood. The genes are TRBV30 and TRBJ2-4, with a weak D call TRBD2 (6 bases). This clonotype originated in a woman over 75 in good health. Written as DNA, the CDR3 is TGTGCCTGGAGTTTCAGGGAGGCAGCCAAAAACATTCAGTACTTC. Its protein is CAWSFREAAKNIQYF.